This T cell receptor (beta chain) was profiled in a study of shared clonotypes between healthy human individuals. Across the study: A couple of female and a few male donors aged 18 to 49 were enrolled.

The repertoire was sequenced with immunoSEQ multiplex PCR; TCRdb's copy has only in-frame clones and lacks some. Here the sample spans some 1.5 million clones, 95% to 99% being singletons. The V and J ends lost 10 bases and 5 bases, in that order; junction bases with no gene match: 6. Germline V CDR1 and CDR2: LNHDA, SQIVND (reference sequence). This CDR3 spans 13 amino acids. Broader study findings: Researchers sampled blood only, noting tissue repertoires likely differ.

On this clone: Antigen specificity is unknown.

Material for sequencing was naive CD4+ T cells sorted from blood. Subset noted: CD45RA+ positively selected. The sequence was obtained from a man aged 25-45 years in good health. This chain uses TRBV19 with TRBJ2-1; 9 positions match TRBD1. The CDR3 region is CATQRDRDNEQFF. The CDR3 bases are TGTGCCACTCAGAGGGACAGGGACAATGAGCAGTTCTTC.